This record concerns one T cell receptor (beta chain) sequence. This receptor's antigen is unknown. Base qualities are not provided; no much larger clone lies one nucleotide away. The entry originates in a study of OX40 agonist ivuxolimab in advanced cancers. Describing the broader study: The costimulatory receptor OX40 (CD134) was targeted by ivuxolimab, a fully human IgG2 agonistic monoclonal antibody. Among the roughly 50 dose-escalation patients, around 19 had hepatocellular carcinoma, around 15 melanoma, 9 renal cell carcinoma and 9 head and neck cancer. A male proportion of 75% to 85% and a mean age of approximately 60 years, ranging from about 23 to 79, were recorded for the dose-escalation cohort. Intravenous ivuxolimab was administered to patients every 2 weeks at six dose levels: 0.01, 0.1, 0.3, 1.5, 3 and 10 mg/kg. The paper describes the monotherapy dose-escalation part (N ≈ 49 patients) of the phase I trial of ivuxolimab. The point of sequencing TCRbeta in the periphery was to test whether ivuxolimab changed TCR sequence diversity and drove clonal T-cell expansion. Three dose-escalation patients achieved partial responses, one with hepatocellular carcinoma and two with cutaneous melanoma. Prior anti-PD-1, anti-PD-L1 or anti-CTLA-4 therapy was permitted, and less than 45% of dose-escalation patients had received checkpoint inhibitors. What the study reported, not specific to this receptor: After ivuxolimab, CD8+ T cells had more expanded clones than CD4+ T cells on average. Which antigens the clonally expanded peripheral T cells were specific for was not determined. In the 0.1-3.0 mg/kg groups, partial responders were among the patients with the lowest normalized peripheral clonal expansion, particularly in CD8+ T cells. Low levels of normalized T-cell clonal expansion were also seen in some patients who did not respond. At doses of 0.1 to 3.0 mg/kg, clonal expansion of both CD4+ and CD8+ blood T cells was observed from baseline to week 6.

Counted from cysteine to phenylalanine, this CDR3 has 15 amino acids. Just CDR3 DNA is preserved here, 45 bases in frame from base 1. V is cut by 6 bases and J by 3 bases, and the space between the germline ends is 17 bases. According to the germline V gene, CDR1 reads MRHNA and CDR2 reads SNTAGT. The trial excluded patients who had a history of autoimmune disease or were on systemic immunosuppression. Peripheral blood for TCR sequencing was collected from all dose cohorts at baseline, on cycle 4 day 1, and on cycle 7 day 1. The samples were taken from a phase I, first-in-human, multicenter, open-label dose-escalation trial of ivuxolimab. The trial enrolled adults with locally advanced or metastatic head and neck squamous cell, hepatocellular, melanoma or renal cell carcinoma. Before TCR sequencing, CD4+ T cells and CD8+ T cells from peripheral blood were sorted into separate populations. Genomic DNA was isolated from the sorted cells so that the TCRbeta CDR3 region could be sequenced. The immunoSEQ Assay was used to sequence the TCRbeta CDR3 regions. Not all clones reach the TCRdb copy of this immuneACCESS table, which keeps in-frame sequences only. Checked studies attribute under half of the gap to unresolved V genes and leave the rest unexplained. For this sample there are tens of thousands of clones; approximately 86% appear just once. Approximately 1.9% of the sample rests with the top ten.

The material sequenced was CD4+ or CD8+ T cells sorted from blood, taken in a trial of the OX40 agonist ivuxolimab. This TCR was sampled from an adult with an advanced solid tumor such as melanoma, head and neck, liver or kidney cancer. The rearrangement combines TRBV6-4 with TRBJ1-1; the D segment cannot be called with confidence. CDR3 region: CASSPTPHLDTEAFF. The DNA sequence follows: TGTGCCAGCAGCCCCACCCCGCACTTGGACACTGAAGCTTTCTTT.